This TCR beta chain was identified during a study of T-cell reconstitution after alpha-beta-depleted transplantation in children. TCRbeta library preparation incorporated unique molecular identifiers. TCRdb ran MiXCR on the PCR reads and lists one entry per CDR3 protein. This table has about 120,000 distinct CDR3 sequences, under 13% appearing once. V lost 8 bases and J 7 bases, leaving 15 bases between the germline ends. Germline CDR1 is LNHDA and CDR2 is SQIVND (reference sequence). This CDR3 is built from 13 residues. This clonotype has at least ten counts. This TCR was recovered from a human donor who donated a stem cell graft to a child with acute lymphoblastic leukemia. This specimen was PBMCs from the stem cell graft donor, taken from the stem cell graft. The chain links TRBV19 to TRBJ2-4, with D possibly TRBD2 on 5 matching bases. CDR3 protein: CASRNLGGNIQYF. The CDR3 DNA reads TGTGCCAGTCGGAATCTAGGCGGGAACATTCAGTACTTC.